The source of this TCR beta chain is a study of cytomegalovirus exposure and HLA in healthy donors. About the study: It was reported in a later analysis that the 120 or so validation repertoires used the same platform as the approximately 600 first-cohort repertoires.

Germline assignment: CDR1 MNHEY and CDR2 SVGAGI. The V end was cut by 2 bases, the J end by 10 bases, with 13 bases between. The CDR3 sequence is 13 residues long. Generated by immunoSEQ multiplex PCR, the TCRdb table keeps only in-frame clones and is missing some. This sample yields about 110,000 clones, of which approximately 96% are seen a single time; approximately 0.67% belongs to the top ten. Study observations and caveats: Cytomegalovirus-associated TCR beta chains were listed, numbering around 150. Later, an analysis found that TCR clusters from the first cohort tended to co-occur in the 95 to 150 validation repertoires.

Concerning this clone: Its specificity is unknown.

Sequenced: PBMCs. The genes are TRBV6-5 and TRBJ2-3, with TRBD1 as a possible D gene (5 bases). This TCR was sampled from a woman between 18 and 29 years old in good health and CMV-seronegative. The CDR3 DNA reads TGTGCCAGCAGTTACACAGGCTTCCTGGCGCAGTATTTT. Encoded protein: CASSYTGFLAQYF.